This TCR beta chain was identified in a study of T cell repertoires in cytomegalovirus infection. Turning to the study itself: Both recently identified HLA-C-restricted and well-studied HLA-B-restricted CMV epitopes were used in the study. CMV infection together with matching HLA type was indicated by public TCR beta signatures.

Via MiXCR, TCRdb re-called the reads, giving one row per CDR3 protein. This table holds about half a million distinct CDR3 sequences, roughly 46% found once. In this sample, this clonotype turned up a few times. Its antigen is undetermined. This CDR3 is built from 14 residues. With 3 bases removed from V and 9 bases from J, the gap between germline ends came to 13 bases. Per germline, CDR1 SGHNT and CDR2 YYREEE (reference sequence). General observations from the study: There were HLA-C-restricted CMV-specific TCR beta clonotypes dominating the ex vivo response. Based on cumulative public TCR beta family frequency, carriers of CMV plus the relevant HLA were identified.

The clonotype comes from a human donor in good health (CMV status not recorded). Some clones in this sample may be carry-over from other donors' samples. The sample was cultured PBMCs, taken from culture after CMV antigen stimulation. This chain connects TRBV5-4 to TRBJ1-6, with D perhaps matching TRBD1 (5 bases). In DNA, the CDR3 is TGTGCCAGCAGCTCCTTGGGGGTGGTTTCACCCCTCCACTTT. The encoded protein is CASSSLGVVSPLHF.